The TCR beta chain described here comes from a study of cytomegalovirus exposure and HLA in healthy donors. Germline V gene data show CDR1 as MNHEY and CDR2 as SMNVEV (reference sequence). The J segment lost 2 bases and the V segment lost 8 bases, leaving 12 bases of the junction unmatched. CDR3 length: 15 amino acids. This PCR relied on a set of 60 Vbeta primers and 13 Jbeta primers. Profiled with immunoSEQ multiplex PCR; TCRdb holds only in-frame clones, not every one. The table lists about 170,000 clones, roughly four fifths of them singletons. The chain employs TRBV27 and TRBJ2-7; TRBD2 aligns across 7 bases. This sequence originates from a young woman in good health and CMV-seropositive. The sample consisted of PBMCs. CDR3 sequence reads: CASRLNRDYPYEQYF. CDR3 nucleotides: TGTGCCAGCCGACTCAACCGGGACTATCCCTACGAGCAGTACTTC.